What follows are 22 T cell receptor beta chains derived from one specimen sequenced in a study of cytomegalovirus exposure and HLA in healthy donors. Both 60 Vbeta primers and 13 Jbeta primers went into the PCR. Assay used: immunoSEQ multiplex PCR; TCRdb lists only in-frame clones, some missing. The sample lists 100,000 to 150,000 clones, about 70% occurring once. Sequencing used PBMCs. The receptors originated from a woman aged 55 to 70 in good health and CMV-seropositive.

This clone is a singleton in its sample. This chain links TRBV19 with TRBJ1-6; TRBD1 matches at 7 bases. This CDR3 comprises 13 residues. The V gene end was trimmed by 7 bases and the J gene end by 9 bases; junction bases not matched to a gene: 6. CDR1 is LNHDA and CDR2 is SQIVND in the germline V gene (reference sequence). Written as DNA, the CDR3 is TGTGCCAGTAACGACAGGGATGGTTCACCCCTCCACTTT. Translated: CASNDRDGSPLHF. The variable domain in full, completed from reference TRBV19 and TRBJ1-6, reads DGGITQSPKYLFRKEGQNVTLSCEQNLNHDAMYWYRQDPGQGLRLIYYSQIVNDFQKGDIAEGYSVSREKKESFPLTVTSAQKNPTAFYLCASNDRDGSPLHFGNGTRLTVT.

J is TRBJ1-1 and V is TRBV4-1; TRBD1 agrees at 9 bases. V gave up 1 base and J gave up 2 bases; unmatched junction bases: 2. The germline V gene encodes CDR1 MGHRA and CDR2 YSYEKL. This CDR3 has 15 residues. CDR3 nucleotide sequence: TGCGCCAGCAGCCAAGGGACAGGGGATAACACTGAAGCTTTCTTT. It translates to CASSQGTGDNTEAFF.

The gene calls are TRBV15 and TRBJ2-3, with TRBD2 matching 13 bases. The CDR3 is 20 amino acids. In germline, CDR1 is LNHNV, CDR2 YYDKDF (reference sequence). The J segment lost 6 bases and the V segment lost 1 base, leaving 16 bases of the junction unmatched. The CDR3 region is CATSRGTSGGNVLGSDTQYF. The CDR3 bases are TGTGCCACCAGCAGAGGGACTAGCGGGGGTAATGTATTAGGGTCGGATACGCAGTATTTT. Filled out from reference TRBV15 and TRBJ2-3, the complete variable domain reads DAMVIQNPRYQVTQFGKPVTLSCSQTLNHNVMYWYQQKSSQAPKLLFHYYDKDFNNEADTPDNFQSRRPNTSFCFLDIRSPGLGDTAMYLCATSRGTSGGNVLGSDTQYFGPGTRLTVL.

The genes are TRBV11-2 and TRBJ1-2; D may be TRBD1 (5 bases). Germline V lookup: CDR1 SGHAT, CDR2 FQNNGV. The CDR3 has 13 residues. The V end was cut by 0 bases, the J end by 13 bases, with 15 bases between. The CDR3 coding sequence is TGTGCCAGCAGCTTAGATTGGGGGGGACCCGGCACCTTC. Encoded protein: CASSLDWGGPGTF.

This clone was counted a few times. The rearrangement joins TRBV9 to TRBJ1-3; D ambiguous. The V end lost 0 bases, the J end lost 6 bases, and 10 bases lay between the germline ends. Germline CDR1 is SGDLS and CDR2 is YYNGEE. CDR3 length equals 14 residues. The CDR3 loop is CASSVGVAENTIYF. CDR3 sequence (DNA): TGTGCCAGCAGCGTAGGGGTAGCGGAAAACACCATATATTTT.

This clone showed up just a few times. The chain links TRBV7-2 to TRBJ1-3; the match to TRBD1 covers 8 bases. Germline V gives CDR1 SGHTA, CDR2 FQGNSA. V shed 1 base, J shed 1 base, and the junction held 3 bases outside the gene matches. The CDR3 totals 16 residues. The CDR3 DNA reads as TGTGCCAGCAGCTTAGACAACAGGGGGTCTGGAAACACCATATATTTT. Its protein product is CASSLDNRGSGNTIYF.

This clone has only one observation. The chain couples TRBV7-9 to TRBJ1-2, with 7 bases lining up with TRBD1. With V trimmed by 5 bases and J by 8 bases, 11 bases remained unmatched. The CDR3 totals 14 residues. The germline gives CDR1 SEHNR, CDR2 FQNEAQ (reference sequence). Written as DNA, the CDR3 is TGTGCCAGCAGCGATCCCGGGACAGAAAGCGGCTACACCTTC. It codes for CASSDPGTESGYTF.

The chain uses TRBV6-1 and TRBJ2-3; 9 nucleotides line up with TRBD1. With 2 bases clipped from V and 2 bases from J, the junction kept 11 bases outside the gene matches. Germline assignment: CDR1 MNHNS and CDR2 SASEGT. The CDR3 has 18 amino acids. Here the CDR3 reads CASSEYTSGTGNTDTQYF. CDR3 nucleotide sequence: TGTGCCAGCAGTGAATATACCTCCGGGACAGGGAACACAGATACGCAGTATTTT.

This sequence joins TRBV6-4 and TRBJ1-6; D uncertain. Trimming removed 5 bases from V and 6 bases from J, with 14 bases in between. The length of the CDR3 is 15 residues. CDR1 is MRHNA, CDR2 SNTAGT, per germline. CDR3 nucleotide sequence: TGTGCCAGCAGTTCCGCCGCGACTCTTAATTCACCCCTCCACTTT. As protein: CASSSAATLNSPLHF.

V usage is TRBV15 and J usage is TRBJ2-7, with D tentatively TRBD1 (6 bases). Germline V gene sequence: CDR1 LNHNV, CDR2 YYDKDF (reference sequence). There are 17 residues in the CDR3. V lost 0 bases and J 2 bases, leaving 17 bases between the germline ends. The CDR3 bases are TGTGCCACCAGCAGAGATTGGAGGTCAGGGGAAACCTACGAGCAGTACTTC. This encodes CATSRDWRSGETYEQYF. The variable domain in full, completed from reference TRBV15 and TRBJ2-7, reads DAMVIQNPRYQVTQFGKPVTLSCSQTLNHNVMYWYQQKSSQAPKLLFHYYDKDFNNEADTPDNFQSRRPNTSFCFLDIRSPGLGDTAMYLCATSRDWRSGETYEQYFGPGTRLTVT.

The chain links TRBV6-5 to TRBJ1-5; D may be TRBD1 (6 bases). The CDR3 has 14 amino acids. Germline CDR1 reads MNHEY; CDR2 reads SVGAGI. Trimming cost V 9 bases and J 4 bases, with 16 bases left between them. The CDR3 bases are TGTGCCAGTGGGGGGGGGCATGGGAATCAGCCCCAGCATTTT. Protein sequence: CASGGGHGNQPQHF.

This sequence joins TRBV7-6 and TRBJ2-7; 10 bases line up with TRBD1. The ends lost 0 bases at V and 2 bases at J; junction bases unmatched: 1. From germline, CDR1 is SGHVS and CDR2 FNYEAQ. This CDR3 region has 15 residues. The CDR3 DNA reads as TGTGCCAGCAGCTTAGCTGGACAGGGGGCCTACGAGCAGTACTTC. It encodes CASSLAGQGAYEQYF.

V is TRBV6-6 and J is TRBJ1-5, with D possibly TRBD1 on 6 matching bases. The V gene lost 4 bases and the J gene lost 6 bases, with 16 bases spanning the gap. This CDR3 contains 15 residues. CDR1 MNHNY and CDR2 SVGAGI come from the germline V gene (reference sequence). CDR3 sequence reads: CASSFTTGSGQPQHF. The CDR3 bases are TGTGCCAGCAGTTTTACTACAGGGAGTGGTCAGCCCCAGCATTTT.

The CDR3 DNA reads TGTGCCAGCTCACCAGGGCAAACCTACGAGCAGTACTTC. Encoded protein: CASSPGQTYEQYF. This chain connects TRBV18 to TRBJ2-7, with D uncertain. The length of the CDR3 is 13 residues. Per germline, CDR1 KGHSH and CDR2 LQKENI. Trimming removed 2 bases at V and 2 bases at J, with 7 bases between.

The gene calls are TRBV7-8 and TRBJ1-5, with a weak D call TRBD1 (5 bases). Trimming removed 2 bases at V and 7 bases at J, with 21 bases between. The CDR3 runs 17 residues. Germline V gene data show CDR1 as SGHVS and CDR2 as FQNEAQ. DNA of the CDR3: TGTGCCAGCAGCTTAACGAGTAGGGGTGGGGAGGGACAGCCCCAGCATTTT. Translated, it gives CASSLTSRGGEGQPQHF.

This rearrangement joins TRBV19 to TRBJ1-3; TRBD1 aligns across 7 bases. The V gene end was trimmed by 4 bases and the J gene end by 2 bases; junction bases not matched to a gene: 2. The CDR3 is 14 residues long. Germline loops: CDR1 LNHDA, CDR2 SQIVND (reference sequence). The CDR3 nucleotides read TGTGCCAGTAGTAGAGGGACAGCTGGAAACACCATATATTTT. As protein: CASSRGTAGNTIYF.

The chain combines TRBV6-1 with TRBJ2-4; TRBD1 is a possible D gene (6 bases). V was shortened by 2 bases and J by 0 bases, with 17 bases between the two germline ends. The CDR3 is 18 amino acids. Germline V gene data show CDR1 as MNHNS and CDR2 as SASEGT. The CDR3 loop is CASSESGLDRLAKNIQYF. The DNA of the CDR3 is TGTGCCAGCAGTGAATCGGGCCTAGACAGGCTAGCCAAAAACATTCAGTACTTC.

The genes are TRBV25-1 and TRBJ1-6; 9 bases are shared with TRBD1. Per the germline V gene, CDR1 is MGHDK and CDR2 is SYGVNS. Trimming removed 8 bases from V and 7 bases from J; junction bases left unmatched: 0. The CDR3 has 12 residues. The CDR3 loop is CASGQGNSPLHF. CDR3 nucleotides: TGTGCCAGCGGACAGGGGAATTCACCCCTCCACTTT.

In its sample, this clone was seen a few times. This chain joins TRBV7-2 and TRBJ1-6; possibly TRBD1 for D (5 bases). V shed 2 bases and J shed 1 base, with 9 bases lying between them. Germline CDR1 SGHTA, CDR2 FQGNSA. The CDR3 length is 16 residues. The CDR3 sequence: CASSLQGGSYNSPLHF. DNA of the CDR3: TGTGCCAGCAGCTTACAGGGTGGATCCTATAATTCACCCCTCCACTTT.

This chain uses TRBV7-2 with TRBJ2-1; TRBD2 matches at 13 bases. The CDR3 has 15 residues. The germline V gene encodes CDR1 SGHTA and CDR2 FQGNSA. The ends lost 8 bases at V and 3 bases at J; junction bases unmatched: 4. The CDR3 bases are TGTGCCAGCGCCGGACTAGCGGGGGTCTACAATGAGCAGTTCTTC. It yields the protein CASAGLAGVYNEQFF.

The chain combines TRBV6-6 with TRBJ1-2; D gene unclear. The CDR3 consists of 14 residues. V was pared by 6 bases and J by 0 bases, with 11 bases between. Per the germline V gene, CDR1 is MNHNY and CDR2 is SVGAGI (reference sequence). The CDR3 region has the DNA TGTGCCAGCAGAGCAGGTTCTACTAACTATGGCTACACCTTC. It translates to CASRAGSTNYGYTF.

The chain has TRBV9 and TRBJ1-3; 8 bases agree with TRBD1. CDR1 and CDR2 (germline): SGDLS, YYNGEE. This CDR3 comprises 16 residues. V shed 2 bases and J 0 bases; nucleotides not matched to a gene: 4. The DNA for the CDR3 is TGTGCCAGCAGCGTTGCCAGGGGGCTCTCTGGAAACACCATATATTTT. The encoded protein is CASSVARGLSGNTIYF.